This T cell receptor beta chain was recovered during a study of B cell selection in AIRE deficiency. CD4+CD127+ cells were sorted as the conventional CD4 T cells. Only in-frame clones appear in the TCRdb table, and some are missing; sequencing was by immunoSEQ multiplex PCR. Of 20,000 to 25,000 clones listed, around 97% are singletons. Germline loops: CDR1 SGDLS, CDR2 YYNGEE. The CDR3 length is 13 residues. V was clipped by 2 bases and J by 13 bases; unmatched bases: 9. The sample consisted of conventional CD4+ T cells sorted from PBMCs. The chain employs TRBV9 and TRBJ2-1; 7 bases are shared with TRBD2. This TCR derives from a human donor with AIRE deficiency. The CDR3 nucleotides are TGTGCCAGCAGCGTCCTTGGCGGGAGTGCCCAGTTCTTC. This codes for CASSVLGGSAQFF.